This T cell receptor beta chain is from a study of blood T cells in healthy people across ages. Next came a second PCR, run for 7 to 11 cycles, which used a sample-barcoded 5' primer along with a J-beta primer mix. A single record per CDR3 protein comes from TCRdb applying MiXCR to the 5' RACE reads. The sample carries about 1.7 million distinct CDR3 sequences, 28% recorded once. This clonotype was picked up a small number of times. This CDR3 has 16 amino acids. With 1 base removed from V and 2 bases from J, the gap between germline ends came to 15 bases. The V gene's germline CDR1 is SGHAT and CDR2 FQNNGV.

The V gene is TRBV11-2, the J gene TRBJ2-7, with unresolved D. Sequencing used blood. The source of this sequence is a woman under 40 in good health. CDR3 nucleotides: TGTGCCAGCAGCTTAGTTCCGACCTGGCAGCCCTACGAGCAGTACTTC. Translated, it gives CASSLVPTWQPYEQYF.